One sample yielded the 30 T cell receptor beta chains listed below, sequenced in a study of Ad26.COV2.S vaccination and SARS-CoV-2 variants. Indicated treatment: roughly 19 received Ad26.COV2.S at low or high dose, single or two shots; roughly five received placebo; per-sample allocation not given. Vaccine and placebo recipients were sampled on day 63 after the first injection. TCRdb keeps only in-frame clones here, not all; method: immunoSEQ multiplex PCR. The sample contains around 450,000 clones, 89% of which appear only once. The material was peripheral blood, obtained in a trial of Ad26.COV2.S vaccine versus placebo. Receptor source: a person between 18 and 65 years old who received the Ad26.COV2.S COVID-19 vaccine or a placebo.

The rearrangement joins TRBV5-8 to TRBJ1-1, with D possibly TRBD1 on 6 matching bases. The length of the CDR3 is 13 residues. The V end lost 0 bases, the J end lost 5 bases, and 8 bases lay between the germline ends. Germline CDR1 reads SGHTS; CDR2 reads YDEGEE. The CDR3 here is CASSLEGGTEAFF. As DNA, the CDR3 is TGTGCCAGCAGCTTGGAAGGGGGTACTGAAGCTTTCTTT.

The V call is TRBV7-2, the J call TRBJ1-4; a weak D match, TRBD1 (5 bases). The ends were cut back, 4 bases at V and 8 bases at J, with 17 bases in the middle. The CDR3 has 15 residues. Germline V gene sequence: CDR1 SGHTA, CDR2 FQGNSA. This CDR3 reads CASSSRGGFKEKLFF. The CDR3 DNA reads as TGTGCCAGCAGCTCCCGGGGGGGTTTCAAAGAAAAACTGTTTTTT.

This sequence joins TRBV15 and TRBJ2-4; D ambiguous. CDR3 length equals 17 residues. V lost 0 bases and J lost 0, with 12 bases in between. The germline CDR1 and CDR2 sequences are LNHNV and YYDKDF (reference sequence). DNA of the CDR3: TGTGCCACCAGCAGAGATCACGGAAATCTAGCCAAAAACATTCAGTACTTC. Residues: CATSRDHGNLAKNIQYF.

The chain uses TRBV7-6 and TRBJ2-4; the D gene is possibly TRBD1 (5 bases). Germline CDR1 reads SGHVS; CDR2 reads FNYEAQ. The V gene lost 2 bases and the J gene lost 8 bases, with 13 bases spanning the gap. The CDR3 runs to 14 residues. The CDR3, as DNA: TGTGCCAGCAGCTTATCCTCAGGGTGGGACATTCAGTACTTC. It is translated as CASSLSSGWDIQYF.

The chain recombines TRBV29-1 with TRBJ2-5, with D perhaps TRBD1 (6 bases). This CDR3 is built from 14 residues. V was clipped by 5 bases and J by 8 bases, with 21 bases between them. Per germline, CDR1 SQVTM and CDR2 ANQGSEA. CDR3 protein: CSVSAAGTPSTQYF. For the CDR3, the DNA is TGCAGCGTTTCGGCAGCAGGGACACCCTCAACCCAGTACTTC.

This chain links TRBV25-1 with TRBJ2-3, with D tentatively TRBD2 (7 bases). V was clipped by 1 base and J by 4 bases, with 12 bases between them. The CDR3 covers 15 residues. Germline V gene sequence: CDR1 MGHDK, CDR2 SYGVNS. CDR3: CASSEWGGRSDTQYF. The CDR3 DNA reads TGTGCCAGCAGTGAATGGGGGGGCAGGTCAGATACGCAGTATTTT. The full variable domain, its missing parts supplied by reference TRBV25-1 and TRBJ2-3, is EADIYQTPRYLVIGTGKKITLECSQTMGHDKMYWYQQDPGMELHLIHYSYGVNSTEKGDLSSESTVSRIRTEHFPLTLESARPSHTSQYLCASSEWGGRSDTQYFGPGTRLTVL.

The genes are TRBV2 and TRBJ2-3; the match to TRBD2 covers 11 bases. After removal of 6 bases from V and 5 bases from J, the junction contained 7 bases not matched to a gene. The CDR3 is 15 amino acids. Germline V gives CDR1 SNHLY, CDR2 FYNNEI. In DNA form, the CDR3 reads TGTGCCAGCAGAGCCATAGCGGGAGGGAGAGATACGCAGTATTTT. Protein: CASRAIAGGRDTQYF.

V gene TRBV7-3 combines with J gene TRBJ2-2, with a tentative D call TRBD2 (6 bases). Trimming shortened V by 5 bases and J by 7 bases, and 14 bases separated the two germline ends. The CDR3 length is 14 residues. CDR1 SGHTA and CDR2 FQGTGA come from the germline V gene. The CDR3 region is CASSRDSSRGELFF. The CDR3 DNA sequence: TGTGCCAGCAGCCGGGACTCCTCCCGCGGGGAGCTGTTTTTT.

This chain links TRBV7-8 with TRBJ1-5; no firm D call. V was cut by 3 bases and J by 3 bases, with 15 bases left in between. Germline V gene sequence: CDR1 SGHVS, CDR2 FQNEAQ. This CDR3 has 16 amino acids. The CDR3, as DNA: TGTGCCAGCAGCTTGAGTCGCCCGCCTTCCAATCAGCCCCAGCATTTT. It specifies CASSLSRPPSNQPQHF.

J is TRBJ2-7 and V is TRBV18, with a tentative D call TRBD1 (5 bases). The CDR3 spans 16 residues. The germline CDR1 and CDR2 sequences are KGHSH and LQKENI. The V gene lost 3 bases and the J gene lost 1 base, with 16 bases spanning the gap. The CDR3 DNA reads TGTGCCAGCTCACCCCCAACAGGCACCTTTTCCTACGAGCAGTACTTC. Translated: CASSPPTGTFSYEQYF. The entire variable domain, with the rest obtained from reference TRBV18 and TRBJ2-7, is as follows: NAGVMQNPRHLVRRRGQEARLRCSPMKGHSHVYWYRQLPEEGLKFMVYLQKENIIDESGMPKERFSAEFPKEGPSILRIQQVVRGDSAAYFCASSPPTGTFSYEQYFGPGTRLTVT.

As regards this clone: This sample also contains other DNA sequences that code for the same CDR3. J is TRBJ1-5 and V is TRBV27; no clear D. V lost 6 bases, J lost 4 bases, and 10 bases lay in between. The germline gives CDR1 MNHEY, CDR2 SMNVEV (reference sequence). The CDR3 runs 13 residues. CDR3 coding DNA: TGTGCCAGCAGGCCCGGAGGGAATCAGCCCCAGCATTTT. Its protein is CASRPGGNQPQHF.

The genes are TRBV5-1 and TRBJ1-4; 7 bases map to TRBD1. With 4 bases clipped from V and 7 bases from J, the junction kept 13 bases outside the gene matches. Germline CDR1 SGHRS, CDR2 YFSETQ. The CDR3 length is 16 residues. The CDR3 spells CASSPGQTRPVEKLFF. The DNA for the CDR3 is TGCGCCAGCAGCCCGGGACAGACACGTCCAGTTGAAAAACTGTTTTTT.

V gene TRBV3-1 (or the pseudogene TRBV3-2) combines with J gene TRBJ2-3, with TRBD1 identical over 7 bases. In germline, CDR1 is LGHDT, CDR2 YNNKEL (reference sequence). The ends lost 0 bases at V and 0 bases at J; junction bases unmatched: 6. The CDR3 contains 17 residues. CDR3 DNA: TGTGCCAGCAGCCAAGATTTAGGGGGCTTGAGCACAGATACGCAGTATTTT. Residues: CASSQDLGGLSTDTQYF.

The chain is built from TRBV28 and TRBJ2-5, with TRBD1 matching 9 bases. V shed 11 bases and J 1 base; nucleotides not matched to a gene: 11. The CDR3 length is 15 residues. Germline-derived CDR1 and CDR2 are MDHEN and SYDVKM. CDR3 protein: CASNGRQGGQETQYF. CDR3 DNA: TGTGCCTCAAACGGGCGACAGGGGGGCCAAGAGACCCAGTACTTC.

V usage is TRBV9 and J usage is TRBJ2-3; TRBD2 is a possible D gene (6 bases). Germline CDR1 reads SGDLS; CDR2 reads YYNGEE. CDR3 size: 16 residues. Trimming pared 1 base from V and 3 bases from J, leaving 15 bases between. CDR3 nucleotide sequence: TGTGCCAGCAGCGTAAAACTAGTTGGGGGGACAGATACGCAGTATTTT. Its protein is CASSVKLVGGTDTQYF. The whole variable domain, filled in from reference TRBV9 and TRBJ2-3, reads DSGVTQTPKHLITATGQRVTLRCSPRSGDLSVYWYQQSLDQGLQFLIQYYNGEERAKGNILERFSAQQFPDLHSELNLSSLELGDSALYFCASSVKLVGGTDTQYFGPGTRLTVL.

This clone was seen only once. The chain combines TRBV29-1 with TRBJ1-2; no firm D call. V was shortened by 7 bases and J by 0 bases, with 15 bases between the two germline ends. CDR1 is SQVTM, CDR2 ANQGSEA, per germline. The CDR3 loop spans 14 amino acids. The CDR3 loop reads CSAGTYSPNYGYTF. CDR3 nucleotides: TGCAGCGCCGGAACTTACAGCCCTAACTATGGCTACACCTTC. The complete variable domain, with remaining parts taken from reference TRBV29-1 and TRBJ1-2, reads SAVISQKPSRDICQRGTSLTIQCQVDSQVTMMFWYRQQPGQSLTLIATANQGSEATYESGFVIDKFPISRPNLTFSTLTVSNMSPEDSSIYLCSAGTYSPNYGYTFGSGTRLTVV.

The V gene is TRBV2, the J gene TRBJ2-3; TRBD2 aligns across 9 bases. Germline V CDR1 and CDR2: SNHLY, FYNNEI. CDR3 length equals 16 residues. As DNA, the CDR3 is TGTGCTAACAGGGACCCGACTGGGACTAGCCCAGATACGCAGTATTTT. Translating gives CANRDPTGTSPDTQYF.

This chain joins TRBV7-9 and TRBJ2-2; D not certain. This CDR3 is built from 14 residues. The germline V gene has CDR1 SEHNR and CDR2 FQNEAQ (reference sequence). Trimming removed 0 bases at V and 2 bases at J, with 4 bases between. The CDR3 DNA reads TGTGCCAGCAGCTTAGCCGGTAACACCGGGGAGCTGTTTTTT. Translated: CASSLAGNTGELFF.

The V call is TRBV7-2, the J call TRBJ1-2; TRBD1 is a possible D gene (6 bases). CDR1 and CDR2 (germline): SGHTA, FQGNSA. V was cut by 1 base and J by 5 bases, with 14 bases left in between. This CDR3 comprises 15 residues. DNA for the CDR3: TGTGCCAGCAGCTTAGTAGGGGGAAACCCATATGGCTACACCTTC. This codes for CASSLVGGNPYGYTF.

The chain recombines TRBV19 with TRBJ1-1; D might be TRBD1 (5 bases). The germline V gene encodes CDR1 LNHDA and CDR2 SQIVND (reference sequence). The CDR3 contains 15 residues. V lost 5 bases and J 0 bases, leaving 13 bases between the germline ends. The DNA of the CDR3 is TGTGCCAGTAGTTCCGGGGCCCACATGAACACTGAAGCTTTCTTT. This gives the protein CASSSGAHMNTEAFF. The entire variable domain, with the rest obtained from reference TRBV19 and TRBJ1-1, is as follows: DGGITQSPKYLFRKEGQNVTLSCEQNLNHDAMYWYRQDPGQGLRLIYYSQIVNDFQKGDIAEGYSVSREKKESFPLTVTSAQKNPTAFYLCASSSGAHMNTEAFFGQGTRLTVV.

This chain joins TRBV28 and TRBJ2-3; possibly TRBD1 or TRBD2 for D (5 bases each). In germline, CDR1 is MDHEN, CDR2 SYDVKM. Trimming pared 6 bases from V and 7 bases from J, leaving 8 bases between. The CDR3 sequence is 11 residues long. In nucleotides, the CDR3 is TGTGCCAGCAGCCAGGGACATACGCAGTATTTT. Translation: CASSQGHTQYF.

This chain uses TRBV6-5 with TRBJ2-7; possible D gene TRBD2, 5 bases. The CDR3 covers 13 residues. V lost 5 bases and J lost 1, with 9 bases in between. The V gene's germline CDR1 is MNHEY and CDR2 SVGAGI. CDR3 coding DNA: TGTGCCAGCAGTACTAGTCAGTCCTACGAGCAGTACTTC. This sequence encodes CASSTSQSYEQYF.

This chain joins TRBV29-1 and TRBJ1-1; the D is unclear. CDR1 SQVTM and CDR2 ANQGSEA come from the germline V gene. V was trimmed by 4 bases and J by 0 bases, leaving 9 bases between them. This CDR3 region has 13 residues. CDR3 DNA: TGCAGCGTTGGTCAGAACATGAACACTGAAGCTTTCTTT. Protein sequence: CSVGQNMNTEAFF.

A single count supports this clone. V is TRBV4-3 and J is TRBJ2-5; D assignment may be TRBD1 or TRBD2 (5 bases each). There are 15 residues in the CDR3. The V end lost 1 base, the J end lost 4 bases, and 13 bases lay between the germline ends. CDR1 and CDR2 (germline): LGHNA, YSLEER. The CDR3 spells CASSQASWGRETQYF. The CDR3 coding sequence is TGCGCCAGCAGCCAAGCTTCCTGGGGGAGAGAGACCCAGTACTTC.

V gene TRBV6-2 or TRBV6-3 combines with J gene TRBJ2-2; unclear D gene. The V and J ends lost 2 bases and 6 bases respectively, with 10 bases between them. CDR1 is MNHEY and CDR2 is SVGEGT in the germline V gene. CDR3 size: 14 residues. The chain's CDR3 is CASSYPLLPGELFF. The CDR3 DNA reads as TGTGCCAGCAGTTACCCGCTTCTCCCCGGGGAGCTGTTTTTT.

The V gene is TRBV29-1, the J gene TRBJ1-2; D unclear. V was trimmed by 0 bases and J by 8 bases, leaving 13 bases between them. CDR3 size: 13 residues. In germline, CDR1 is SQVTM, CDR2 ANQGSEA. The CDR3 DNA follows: TGCAGCGTTGAAGACAGACTCCAGGCGGGCTACACCTTC. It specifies CSVEDRLQAGYTF.

The CDR3 coding sequence is TGTGCCACCAGCAGACTAGCGGGACCAGGCAATGAGCAGTTCTTC. Translating gives CATSRLAGPGNEQFF. This rearrangement joins TRBV15 to TRBJ2-1; 9 bases match TRBD2. With V trimmed by 2 bases and J by 6 bases, 5 bases remained unmatched. The CDR3 consists of 15 residues. Germline values: CDR1 LNHNV, CDR2 YYDKDF (reference sequence).

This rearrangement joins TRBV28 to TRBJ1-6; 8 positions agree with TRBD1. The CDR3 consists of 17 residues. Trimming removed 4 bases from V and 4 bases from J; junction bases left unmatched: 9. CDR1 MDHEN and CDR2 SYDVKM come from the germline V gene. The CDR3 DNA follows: TGTGCCAGCAGTTCACTTCGGACAGGGACGTATAATTCACCCCTCCACTTT. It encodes CASSSLRTGTYNSPLHF.

As DNA, the CDR3 is TGTGCCAGCAGCTCCGGGGGGGGGCCCCCGTACCAAGAGACCCAGTACTTC. Its translation is CASSSGGGPPYQETQYF. The rearrangement joins TRBV7-9 to TRBJ2-5; 8 bases align to TRBD2. V shed 4 bases and J 0 bases; nucleotides not matched to a gene: 10. CDR3 size: 17 residues. From germline, CDR1 is SEHNR and CDR2 FQNEAQ (reference sequence).

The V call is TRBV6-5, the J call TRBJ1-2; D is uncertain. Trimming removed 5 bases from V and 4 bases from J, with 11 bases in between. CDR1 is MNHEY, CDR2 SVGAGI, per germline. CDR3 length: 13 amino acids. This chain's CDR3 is CASSRFAGYGYTF. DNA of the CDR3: TGTGCCAGCAGTAGATTCGCGGGCTATGGCTACACCTTC.